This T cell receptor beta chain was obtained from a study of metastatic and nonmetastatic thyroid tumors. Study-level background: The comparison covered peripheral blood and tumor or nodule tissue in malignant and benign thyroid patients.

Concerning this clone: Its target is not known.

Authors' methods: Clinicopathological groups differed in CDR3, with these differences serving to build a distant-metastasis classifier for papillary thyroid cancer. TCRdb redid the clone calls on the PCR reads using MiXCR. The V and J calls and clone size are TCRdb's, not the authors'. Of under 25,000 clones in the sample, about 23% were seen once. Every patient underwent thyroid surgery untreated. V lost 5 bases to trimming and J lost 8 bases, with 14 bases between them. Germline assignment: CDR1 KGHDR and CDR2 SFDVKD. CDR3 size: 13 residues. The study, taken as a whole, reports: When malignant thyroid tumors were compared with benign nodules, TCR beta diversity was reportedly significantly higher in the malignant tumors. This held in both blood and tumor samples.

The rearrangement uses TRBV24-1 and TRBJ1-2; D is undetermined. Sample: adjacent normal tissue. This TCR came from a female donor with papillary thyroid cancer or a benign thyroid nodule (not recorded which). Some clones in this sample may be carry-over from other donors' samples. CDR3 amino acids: CATSADTMEGYTF. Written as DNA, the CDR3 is TGTGCCACCAGTGCTGATACCATGGAAGGCTACACCTTC.